This TCR beta chain was profiled in a study of graft-versus-host responses after intestinal transplantation. Study in general: The transplants performed in recipients were multivisceral, liver-intestinal, or isolated intestinal. Study-level results: Peak circulating GvH clone levels were associated with early post-transplant HvG declines. Graft-donor T cell macrochimerism coincided with high graft-versus-host to host-versus-graft clonal ratios in allografts.

As for this clone: Antigen unknown.

Assay used: immunoSEQ multiplex PCR; TCRdb lists only in-frame clones, some missing. The sample shows 43,000 or so clones, less than 95% of them seen only once. Source: PBMCs, taken approximately 360 days after intestinal transplant. This receptor was obtained from a human patient who received an intestinal transplant, so some T cells may come from the graft donor.

CDR3 coding DNA: TGCGCCAGCAGCCCGGGACAGGGGCTCTACGAGCAGTACTTC. This translates into CASSPGQGLYEQYF. The chain has TRBV4-3 and TRBJ2-7; 10 bases align to TRBD1. The CDR3 is 14 residues long. V lost 4 bases, J lost 3 bases, and 3 bases stayed unmatched. The germline V gene has CDR1 LGHNA and CDR2 YSLEER.